A selection of T cell receptor beta chains follows, all from one sample in a study of CXCR3-negative and CXCR3-positive naive CD8 T cells. Reprocessing the 5' RACE reads, TCRdb reports a single entry for every CDR3 protein and omits DNA. The sample's table shows around 130,000 distinct CDR3 sequences. The source material was naive CXCR3+ CD8+ T cells from blood. The receptors were sampled from a human donor in good health. Some clones in this sample may be carry-over from other donors' samples. The CDR3 runs from the conserved cysteine through the conserved F or W. Fields, in order: V gene, J gene, CDR3 protein.

v_gene: TRBV7-2
j_gene: TRBJ2-7
CDR3aa: CASSLRPRVRSYEQYF

v_gene: TRBV9
j_gene: TRBJ2-7
CDR3aa: CASSDDLDSESYEQYF

v_gene: TRBV29-1
j_gene: TRBJ1-4
CDR3aa: CSVLGTGVEKLFF

v_gene: TRBV9
j_gene: TRBJ2-1
CDR3aa: CASSDHPGINEQFF

v_gene: TRBV29-1
j_gene: TRBJ1-3
CDR3aa: CSVVGMSISGNTIYF

v_gene: TRBV19
j_gene: TRBJ1-1
CDR3aa: CASSIGPEILGGTEAFF

v_gene: TRBV13
j_gene: TRBJ1-1
CDR3aa: CASSLGNQNTEAFF

v_gene: TRBV28
j_gene: TRBJ2-7
CDR3aa: CASTRQGFSYEQYF

v_gene: TRBV19
j_gene: TRBJ2-1
CDR3aa: CASSIIRDNEQIF

v_gene: TRBV4-3
j_gene: TRBJ2-7
CDR3aa: CASSQEVWQQAYEQYF

v_gene: TRBV7-7
j_gene: TRBJ2-3
CDR3aa: CASRRLGTDTQYF

v_gene: TRBV20-1
j_gene: TRBJ2-1
CDR3aa: CSARDSQGPYNEQFF

v_gene: TRBV7-3
j_gene: TRBJ2-3
CDR3aa: CASSLTGGVTDTQYF

v_gene: TRBV7-2
j_gene: TRBJ2-1
CDR3aa: CASRPRAYNEQFF

v_gene: TRBV29-1
j_gene: TRBJ1-2
CDR3aa: CSVRDPVDGYTF

v_gene: TRBV2
j_gene: TRBJ2-7
CDR3aa: CARQSGTGGLYEQYF

v_gene: TRBV15
j_gene: TRBJ2-1
CDR3aa: CATSGRGAISYNEQFF

v_gene: TRBV12-3/TRBV12-4
j_gene: TRBJ2-7
CDR3aa: CASSFGLDSYEQYF

v_gene: TRBV5-5
j_gene: TRBJ2-3
CDR3aa: CASSLEGIPSTDTQYF